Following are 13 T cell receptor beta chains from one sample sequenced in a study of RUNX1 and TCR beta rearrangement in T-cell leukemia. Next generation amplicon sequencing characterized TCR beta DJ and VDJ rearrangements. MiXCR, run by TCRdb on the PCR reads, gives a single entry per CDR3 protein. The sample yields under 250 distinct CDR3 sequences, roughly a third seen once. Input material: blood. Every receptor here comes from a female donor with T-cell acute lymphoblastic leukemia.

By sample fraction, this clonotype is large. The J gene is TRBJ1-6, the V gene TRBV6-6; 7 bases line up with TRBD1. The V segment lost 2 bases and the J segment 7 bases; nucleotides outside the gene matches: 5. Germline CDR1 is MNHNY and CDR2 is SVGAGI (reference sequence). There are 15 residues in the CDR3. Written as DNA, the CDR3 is TGTGCCAGCAGTTACAGCTCAGGGGGGAATTCACCCCTCCACTTT. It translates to CASSYSSGGNSPLHF.

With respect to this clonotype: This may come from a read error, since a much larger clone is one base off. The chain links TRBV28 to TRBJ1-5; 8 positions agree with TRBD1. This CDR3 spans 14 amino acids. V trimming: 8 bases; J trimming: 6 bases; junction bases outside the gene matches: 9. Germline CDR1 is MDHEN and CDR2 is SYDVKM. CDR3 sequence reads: CASRGQGYSQPQHF. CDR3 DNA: TGTGCCAGCCGCGGACAGGGCTATAGTCAGCCCCAGCATTTT.

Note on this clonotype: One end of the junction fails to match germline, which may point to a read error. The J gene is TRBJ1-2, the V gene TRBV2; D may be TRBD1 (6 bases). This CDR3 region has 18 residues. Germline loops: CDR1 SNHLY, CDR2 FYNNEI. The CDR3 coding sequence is TGTGCCAGCATTGAAGATCCTATAGGGACATTACGTCGCTATGGCTACACCTTC. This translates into CASIEDPIGTLRRYGYTF.

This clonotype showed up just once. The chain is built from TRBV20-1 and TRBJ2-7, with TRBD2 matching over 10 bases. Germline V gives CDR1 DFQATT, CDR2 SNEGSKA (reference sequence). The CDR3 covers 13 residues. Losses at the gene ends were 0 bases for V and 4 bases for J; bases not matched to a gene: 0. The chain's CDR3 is CSARELAGYEQYF. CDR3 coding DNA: TGCAGTGCTAGAGAACTAGCGGGATACGAGCAGTACTTC.

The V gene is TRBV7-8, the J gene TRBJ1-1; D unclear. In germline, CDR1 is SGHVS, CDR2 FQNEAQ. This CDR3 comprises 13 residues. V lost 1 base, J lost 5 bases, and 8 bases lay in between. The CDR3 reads CASSLGFVTEAFF. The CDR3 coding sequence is TGTGCCAGCAGCTTAGGTTTTGTGACTGAAGCTTTCTTT. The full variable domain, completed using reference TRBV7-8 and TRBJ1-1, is GAGVSQSPRYKVAKRGQDVALRCDPISGHVSLFWYQQALGQGPEFLTYFQNEAQLDKSGLPSDRFFAERPEGSVSTLKIQRTQQEDSAVYLCASSLGFVTEAFFGQGTRLTVV.

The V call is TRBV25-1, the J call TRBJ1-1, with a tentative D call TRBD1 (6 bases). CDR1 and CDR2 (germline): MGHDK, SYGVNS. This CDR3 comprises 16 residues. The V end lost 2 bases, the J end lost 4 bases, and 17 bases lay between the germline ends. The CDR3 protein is CASSEGKPGDPTEAFF. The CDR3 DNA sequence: TGTGCCAGCAGTGAAGGGAAGCCAGGGGATCCCACTGAAGCTTTCTTT.

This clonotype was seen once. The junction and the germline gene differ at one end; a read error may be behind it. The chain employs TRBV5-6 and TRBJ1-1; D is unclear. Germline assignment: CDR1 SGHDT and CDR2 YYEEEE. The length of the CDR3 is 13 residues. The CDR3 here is CARRHDADPEDFF. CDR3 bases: TGTGCCCGCCGCCATGACGCGGACCCTGAAGATTTCTTT.

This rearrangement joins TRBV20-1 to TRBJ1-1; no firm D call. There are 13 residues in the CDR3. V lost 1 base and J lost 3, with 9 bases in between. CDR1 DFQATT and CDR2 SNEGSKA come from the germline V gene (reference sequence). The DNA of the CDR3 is TGCAGTGCTAGAGGCGGCACGGACACTGAAGCTTTCTTT. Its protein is CSARGGTDTEAFF.

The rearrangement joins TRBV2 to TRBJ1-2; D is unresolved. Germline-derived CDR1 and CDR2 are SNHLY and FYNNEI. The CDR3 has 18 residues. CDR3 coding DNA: TGTTCCCGCAGTGAAGAGCCTCTATGGCCAGTCCGGCGCTATGGCTACACCTTC. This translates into CSRSEEPLWPVRRYGYTF.

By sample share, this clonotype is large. CDR3 protein: CAWSGWGSANYGYTF. CDR3 sequence (DNA): TGTGCCTGGAGTGGATGGGGTTCAGCTAACTATGGCTACACCTTC. The rearrangement links TRBV30 to TRBJ1-2; D call uncertain. CDR1 GTSNPN and CDR2 SVGIG come from the germline V gene (reference sequence). Trimming took 1 base from V and 0 from J, leaving 12 bases between them. The CDR3 loop spans 15 amino acids.

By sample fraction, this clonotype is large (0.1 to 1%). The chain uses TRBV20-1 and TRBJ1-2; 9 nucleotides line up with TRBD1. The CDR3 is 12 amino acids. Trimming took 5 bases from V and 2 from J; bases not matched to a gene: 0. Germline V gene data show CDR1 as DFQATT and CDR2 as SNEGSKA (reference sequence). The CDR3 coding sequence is TGCAGTGCTGGACAGGGGAACTATGGCTACACCTTC. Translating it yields CSAGQGNYGYTF.

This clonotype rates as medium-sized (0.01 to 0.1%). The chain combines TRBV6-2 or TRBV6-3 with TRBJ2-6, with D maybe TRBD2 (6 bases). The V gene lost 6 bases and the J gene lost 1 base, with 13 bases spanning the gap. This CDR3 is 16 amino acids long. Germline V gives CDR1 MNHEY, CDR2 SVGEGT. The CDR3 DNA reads TGTGCCAGCAGCCGGAACGCGGGATCTGGGGCCAACGTCCTGACTTTC. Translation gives CASSRNAGSGANVLTF.

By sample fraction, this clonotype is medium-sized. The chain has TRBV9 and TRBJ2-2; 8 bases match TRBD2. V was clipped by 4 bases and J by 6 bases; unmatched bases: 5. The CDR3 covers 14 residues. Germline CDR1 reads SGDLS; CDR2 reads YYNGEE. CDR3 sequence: CASSPPTSAGELFF. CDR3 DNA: TGTGCCAGCAGCCCCCCGACTAGCGCCGGGGAGCTGTTTTTT. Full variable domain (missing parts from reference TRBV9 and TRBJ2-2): DSGVTQTPKHLITATGQRVTLRCSPRSGDLSVYWYQQSLDQGLQFLIQYYNGEERAKGNILERFSAQQFPDLHSELNLSSLELGDSALYFCASSPPTSAGELFFGEGSRLTVL.